The 17 T cell receptor beta chains reported below all come from one sample, sequenced in a study of early T cells in non-severe SARS-CoV-2 infection. In TCRdb, the 5' RACE reads were re-called with MiXCR into one record per CDR3 protein. The table lists 70,000 or so distinct CDR3 sequences, 12% of them singletons. The sample taken for sequencing was whole blood. These receptors came from an adult who was a healthcare worker with PCR-confirmed SARS-CoV-2 infection or an uninfected control (not recorded which).

In its sample, this clonotype was seen many times. This chain connects TRBV12-3 or TRBV12-4 to TRBJ1-1; possibly TRBD1 for D (5 bases). V lost 4 bases and J lost 1, with 7 bases in between. The CDR3 has 13 residues. The CDR3 loop reads CASSSGRNTEAFF. The CDR3 bases are TGTGCCAGCAGTTCGGGACGGAACACTGAAGCTTTCTTT.

In this sample, this clonotype turned up many times. J is TRBJ1-1 and V is TRBV11-2; maybe TRBD1 (6 bases). The CDR3 length is 14 residues. V was cut by 0 bases and J by 8 bases, with 13 bases left in between. Germline lookup yields CDR1 SGHAT and CDR2 FQNNGV. Written as DNA, the CDR3 is TGTGCCAGCAGCTTAGACAGGGGAGGCTTGGAAGCTTTCTTT. Translated, it gives CASSLDRGGLEAFF.

This clonotype was seen only once. The chain couples TRBV3-1 to TRBJ2-7; 11 bases fit TRBD2. Losses at the gene ends were 5 bases for V and 4 bases for J; bases not matched to a gene: 7. The CDR3 contains 15 residues. Germline V gene data show CDR1 as LGHDT and CDR2 as YNNKEL (reference sequence). CDR3 nucleotides: TGTGCCAGCAGCACGGGACTAGCGGAACTATACGAGCAGTACTTC. This sequence encodes CASSTGLAELYEQYF.

The chain has TRBV29-1 and TRBJ2-3; D might be TRBD1 (6 bases). The CDR3 is 12 amino acids. Germline V gives CDR1 SQVTM, CDR2 ANQGSEA. V was trimmed by 6 bases and J by 3 bases, leaving 10 bases between them. The DNA for the CDR3 is TGCAGCGTGTCACAGGGAACAGATACGCAGTATTTT. Protein sequence: CSVSQGTDTQYF.

This clonotype was seen a handful of times. This rearrangement joins TRBV6-2 or TRBV6-3 to TRBJ2-1, with 9 bases fitting TRBD1. CDR3 size: 13 residues. With 6 bases clipped from V and 3 bases from J, the junction kept 0 bases outside the gene matches. Germline-derived CDR1 and CDR2 are MNHEY and SVGEGT. This CDR3 is CASRGQGYNEQFF. The CDR3 nucleotides read TGTGCCAGCAGGGGACAGGGCTACAATGAGCAGTTCTTC.

The gene calls are TRBV5-1 and TRBJ2-1; D is possibly TRBD2 (5 bases). The CDR3 is 15 residues long. Deletions cut 2 bases from V and 0 bases from J, with 9 bases between. Germline-derived CDR1 and CDR2 are SGHRS and YFSETQ. CDR3: CASSLTGSSYNEQFF. The DNA of the CDR3 is TGCGCCAGCAGCTTAACGGGGAGCTCCTACAATGAGCAGTTCTTC. Together with reference TRBV5-1 and TRBJ2-1, the CDR3 gives the full variable domain: KAGVTQTPRYLIKTRGQQVTLSCSPISGHRSVSWYQQTPGQGLQFLFEYFSETQRNKGNFPGRFSGRQFSNSRSEMNVSTLELGDSALYLCASSLTGSSYNEQFFGPGTRLTVL.

The V gene is TRBV7-8, the J gene TRBJ2-1; either TRBD1 or TRBD2 may fit D (5 bases each). The length of the CDR3 is 15 residues. CDR1 and CDR2 (germline): SGHVS, FQNEAQ. V lost 5 bases and J lost 0, with 11 bases in between. CDR3 residues: CASSPRGRSYNEQFF. CDR3 bases: TGTGCCAGCAGCCCTCGGGGCCGCTCCTACAATGAGCAGTTCTTC.

This chain uses TRBV28 with TRBJ2-7; 11 positions agree with TRBD2. The CDR3 spans 15 residues. Per the germline V gene, CDR1 is MDHEN and CDR2 is SYDVKM. The V gene end was trimmed by 6 bases and the J gene end by 0 bases; junction bases not matched to a gene: 4. CDR3 bases: TGTGCCAGCAGCCAACTAGCGGGAGCCTCCTACGAGCAGTACTTC. Protein: CASSQLAGASYEQYF.

V gene TRBV12-3 or TRBV12-4 combines with J gene TRBJ2-3; D is perhaps TRBD1 (5 bases). The V end lost 3 bases, the J end lost 1 base, and 11 bases lay between the germline ends. The CDR3 has 15 residues. The CDR3 protein is CASSFLAGRTDTQYF. CDR3 DNA sequence: TGTGCCAGCAGTTTCCTTGCAGGGCGCACAGATACGCAGTATTTT.

This clonotype was picked up many times. This chain uses TRBV7-9 with TRBJ2-2; 10 bases line up with TRBD2. Trimming removed 5 bases from V and 5 bases from J; junction bases left unmatched: 8. This CDR3 has 16 amino acids. The germline V gene has CDR1 SEHNR and CDR2 FQNEAQ (reference sequence). In DNA form, the CDR3 reads TGTGCCAGCAGCGCCCTAGCGGGAGTCAAAACCGGGGAGCTGTTTTTT. Protein product: CASSALAGVKTGELFF.

This clonotype has a single count. The CDR3 does not close with the conserved phenylalanine or tryptophan, likely indicating a read error. The genes are TRBV20-1 and TRBJ2-6; the D is unclear. Trimming stripped 5 bases from V and 2 bases from J, with 7 bases between. The CDR3 sequence is 13 residues long. Germline values: CDR1 DFQATT, CDR2 SNEGSKA (reference sequence). CDR3 amino acids: CSAGNAGANVLTS. CDR3 in DNA: TGCAGTGCTGGAAATGCTGGGGCCAACGTCCTGACTTCC.

This clonotype has more than one count but fewer than ten. CDR3 sequence: CSVWLLNTEAFF. The CDR3 bases are TGCAGCGTGTGGCTGCTGAACACTGAAGCTTTCTTT. The chain combines TRBV29-1 with TRBJ1-1; D remains unclear. Looked up from germline, CDR1 is SQVTM and CDR2 is ANQGSEA. This CDR3 has 12 amino acids. Between the trimmed V and J ends, which lost 6 bases and 0 bases, there was a span of 8 bases. Complete variable domain (other parts from reference TRBV29-1 and TRBJ1-1): SAVISQKPSRDICQRGTSLTIQCQVDSQVTMMFWYRQQPGQSLTLIATANQGSEATYESGFVIDKFPISRPNLTFSTLTVSNMSPEDSSIYLCSVWLLNTEAFFGQGTRLTVV.

This clonotype was counted ten times or more. The J gene is TRBJ2-5, the V gene TRBV5-1, with D uncertain. CDR3 length: 12 residues. Germline V gene data show CDR1 as SGHRS and CDR2 as YFSETQ. V was pared by 2 bases and J by 3 bases, with 5 bases between. CDR3 coding DNA: TGCGCCAGCAGCTTCATAGAAGAGACCCAGTACTTC. The encoded protein is CASSFIEETQYF.

The genes are TRBV7-2 and TRBJ2-1, with D perhaps TRBD2 (5 bases). Germline V lookup: CDR1 SGHTA, CDR2 FQGNSA. Trimming pared 2 bases from V and 1 base from J, leaving 9 bases between. The CDR3 is 15 residues long. The CDR3 bases are TGTGCCAGCAGCTTAAGAAGCGGATCCTACAATGAGCAGTTCTTC. This gives the protein CASSLRSGSYNEQFF.

This clonotype has a count of ten or more. The chain combines TRBV9 with TRBJ2-2; TRBD2 aligns across 11 bases. This CDR3 is 20 amino acids long. The V gene's germline CDR1 is SGDLS and CDR2 YYNGEE. V was clipped by 3 bases and J by 4 bases; unmatched bases: 17. CDR3 DNA: TGTGCCAGCAGCGCCCTTTTAGGGCTACCTAGCGGGAGGCGCACCGGGGAGCTGTTTTTT. Translated, it gives CASSALLGLPSGRRTGELFF.

This clonotype was seen more than once but under ten times. The chain uses TRBV2 and TRBJ2-7; unclear D gene. The CDR3 is made up of 12 amino acids. With 8 bases removed from V and 3 bases from J, the gap between germline ends came to 11 bases. Germline CDR1 SNHLY, CDR2 FYNNEI. CDR3 nucleotides: TGTGCCAGCGAGAATCAACTCTACGAGCAGTACTTC. It specifies CASENQLYEQYF. The full variable domain, in which reference TRBV2 and TRBJ2-7 provide the parts outside the CDR3, is EPEVTQTPSHQVTQMGQEVILRCVPISNHLYFYWYRQILGQKVEFLVSFYNNEISEKSEIFDDQFSVERPDGSNFTLKIRSTKLEDSAMYFCASENQLYEQYFGPGTRLTVT.

In this sample, this clonotype turned up many times. The CDR3 protein is CASSFEKAVEQYF. The CDR3 DNA reads as TGTGCCAGCAGCTTCGAAAAGGCAGTCGAGCAGTACTTC. J is TRBJ2-7 and V is TRBV7-9; no clear D. This CDR3 has 13 amino acids. V was cut by 3 bases and J by 6 bases, with 12 bases left in between. From germline, CDR1 is SEHNR and CDR2 FQNEAQ (reference sequence).